The entry that follows covers one TCR beta chain sequence. Its antigen is not known. CDR3 length: 14 amino acids. Germline-derived CDR1 and CDR2 are MRHNA and SNTAGT. Germline trimming cut 2 bases from V and 5 bases from J; bases unmatched to any gene: 6. The data were taken from a study of T cells after posttransplantation cyclophosphamide. Study results and limitations: TRB clonality was highly associated with recipient CMV seropositivity and reactivation. TRB overlap between skin or GI tissue T cells and blood was limited. Later post-transplant blood repertoires were often dominated by donor CD8+ memory clones.

Sequencing was performed with immunoSEQ multiplex PCR; in TCRdb, only in-frame clones are kept and a portion is missing. Among roughly 17,000 clones listed, roughly 83% were seen once. Sequencing input: memory CD4+ T cells sorted from blood. The TCR was taken from a man aged 25 to 40 in good health and a related stem cell transplant donor. The J gene is TRBJ2-7, the V gene TRBV6-4; TRBD1 matches 7 bases. This CDR3 is CASSDKDRFHEQYF. Written as DNA, the CDR3 is TGTGCCAGCAGTGACAAGGACAGGTTCCACGAGCAGTACTTC.